The rows below give T cell receptor beta chains drawn from one sample of a study of blood T cell repertoires in COVID-19. The assay was immunoSEQ multiplex PCR, and TCRdb's table has in-frame clones only and misses some. This sample yields 300,000 or so clones, of which about 90% are seen a single time; under 1.3% belongs to the top ten. Sequencing used PBMCs or T cells enriched from blood (not recorded which). These receptors were taken from a woman younger than 45 who had recovered from COVID-19. Each CDR3 is given with its conserved first and last residue. A D gene is named only where the DNA matches it firmly. Where a row states a size, it is once, few, many or the class of an expanded clone; other rows omit it.

>TRBV6-6|TRBD2|TRBJ2-7|few
CASGTSQYEQYF
TGTGCCAGCGGGACTAGCCAGTACGAGCAGTACTTC
>TRBV7-6|.|TRBJ2-5|.
CASSLGSGGTFQETQYF
TGTGCCAGCAGCTTGGGGAGCGGAGGAACATTCCAAGAGACCCAGTACTTC
>TRBV28|.|TRBJ1-6|.
CASSFRGGGIGAPLHF
TGTGCCAGCAGTTTCCGTGGTGGGGGGATAGGAGCACCCCTCCACTTT
>TRBV6-5|.|TRBJ1-1|.
CASSYPQGEAFF
TGTGCCAGCAGTTACCCGCAGGGTGAAGCTTTCTTT
>TRBV5-1|TRBD1|TRBJ1-1|.
CASRPSSGGSTEAFF
TGCGCCAGCAGGCCCTCCTCAGGGGGCAGTACTGAAGCTTTCTTT
>TRBV24-1|.|TRBJ2-3|.
CATSDNTDTQYF
TGTGCCACCAGTGACAACACAGATACGCAGTATTTT
>TRBV24-1|TRBD1|TRBJ2-3|.
CATSGGTGYTDTQYF
TGTGCCACCAGTGGGGGGACAGGGTACACAGATACGCAGTATTTT
>TRBV2|TRBD1|TRBJ2-7|.
CASTGTEDSSYEQYF
TGTGCCAGTACCGGGACAGAAGATAGCTCCTACGAGCAGTACTTC
>TRBV29-1|TRBD1|TRBJ2-1|.
CSVDPGGIYNEQFF
TGCAGCGTTGACCCAGGGGGCATCTACAATGAGCAGTTCTTC
>TRBV6-2/TRBV6-3|.|TRBJ2-5|.
CATTPGLTGTQYF
TGTGCCACCACCCCGGGACTTACAGGGACCCAGTACTTC
>TRBV20-1|TRBD1|TRBJ2-7|.
CSASDREPYEQYF
TGCAGTGCTAGTGACAGGGAACCCTACGAGCAGTACTTC
>TRBV28|.|TRBJ1-2|.
CASIGGEHGYTF
TGTGCCAGCATCGGGGGGGAGCATGGCTACACCTTC
>TRBV15|TRBD2|TRBJ2-2|.
CATSRELGGVDTGELFF
TGTGCCACCAGCCGAGAACTGGGAGGGGTGGACACCGGGGAGCTGTTTTTT
>TRBV28|TRBD1|TRBJ1-2|.
CASRLGLRTGDDGYTF
TGTGCCAGCAGACTGGGGCTAAGGACAGGAGATGATGGCTACACCTTC
>TRBV18|.|TRBJ1-2|.
CASSPGQRGYTF
TGTGCCAGCTCACCCGGTCAGAGGGGCTACACCTTC
>TRBV12-2|.|TRBJ2-6|.
CASRLCCTSSGANVLTF
TGTGCAAGTCGCTTGTGCTGTACCAGCTCTGGGGCCAACGTCCTGACTTTC
>TRBV4-1|TRBD1|TRBJ1-1|few
CASSQSKSLGQGATEAFF
TGCGCCAGCAGCCAAAGTAAAAGTCTGGGACAGGGGGCCACTGAAGCTTTCTTT
>TRBV5-6|TRBD1|TRBJ2-7|.
CASSSWGTGLSYEQYF
TGTGCCAGCAGCTCGTGGGGGACAGGGCTCTCCTACGAGCAGTACTTC
>TRBV2|TRBD2|TRBJ2-7|.
CASRDAGDEQYF
TGTGCCAGCAGGGATGCGGGGGACGAGCAGTACTTC
>TRBV5-1|TRBD1|TRBJ1-5|.
CASSPTGTLQPQHF
TGCGCCAGCAGCCCGACAGGGACCCTGCAGCCCCAGCATTTT
>TRBV11-3|.|TRBJ2-2|once
CASSLDPVAGELFF
TGTGCCAGCAGCTTAGATCCGGTGGCCGGGGAGCTGTTTTTT
>TRBV2|.|TRBJ1-1|.
CASSLYTEAFF
TGTGCCAGCAGCCTTTACACTGAAGCTTTCTTT
>TRBV2|TRBD1|TRBJ2-2|.
CASSEGQSGTGELFF
TGTGCCAGCAGCGAGGGACAGTCGGGCACCGGGGAGCTGTTTTTT
>TRBV28|.|TRBJ2-1|.
CASSPGRGSYNEQFF
TGTGCCAGCAGTCCCGGCAGGGGTTCCTACAATGAGCAGTTCTTC
>TRBV3-1/TRBV3-2|TRBD2|TRBJ2-2|.
CASSPTRTSGGVKNTGELFF
TGTGCCAGCAGCCCGACCCGGACTAGCGGGGGGGTTAAGAACACCGGGGAGCTGTTTTTT
>TRBV6-6|TRBD1|TRBJ2-5|.
CASRTGVETQYF
TGTGCCAGCCGCACAGGGGTAGAGACCCAGTACTTC
>TRBV7-9|TRBD1|TRBJ2-7|.
CASSSIGQGGDEQYF
TGTGCCAGCAGCTCCATCGGACAGGGCGGGGACGAGCAGTACTTC
>TRBV5-5|.|TRBJ2-5|.
CASSGGAVLETQYF
TGTGCCAGCAGCGGGGGGGCAGTGTTAGAGACCCAGTACTTC
>TRBV5-1|TRBD1|TRBJ2-3|.
CASSLGYSRDRSTDTQYF
TGCGCCAGCAGCTTGGGTTATTCCCGGGACAGATCCACAGATACGCAGTATTTT